These T cell receptor beta chains were read from a single sample in a study of vaccination and CD4 T cells after COVID-19. Antigens for these TCRs are unknown. TCRdb fed the PCR reads into MiXCR, producing one record per CDR3 protein. Among approximately 20,000 distinct CDR3 sequences listed, 55% to 70% were seen once. Source material: CD4+ T cells from blood, cultured in vitro. The receptor source for this set is a human donor who had recovered from COVID-19. Both conserved end residues are part of each CDR3. D genes are given only for firm matches. The listing skips clone size in some rows; elsewhere it reads once, few, many or a size class.

j_gene | v_gene | abundance | d_gene | CDR3nt | CDR3aa
TRBJ2-7 | TRBV7-6 | - | TRBD2 | TGTGCCAGCAGCTTAGGCCATGGCCCCAGCGGGAGAAGACACGAGCAGTACTTC | CASSLGHGPSGRRHEQYF
TRBJ2-7 | TRBV6-1 | - | TRBD2 | TGTGCCAGCAGTAACGTAGCGGGAGGACCTCTCTACGAGCAGTACTTC | CASSNVAGGPLYEQYF
TRBJ2-1 | TRBV11-2 | - | - | TGTGCCAGCAGCTTATATCCGCCGGACACCGAGGGGTTCTTC | CASSLYPPDTEGFF
TRBJ2-3 | TRBV24-1 | - | TRBD1 | TGTGCCACCAGTGACCCGAATCCTACAGGGGGCAGAAGAGATACGCAGTATTTT | CATSDPNPTGGRRDTQYF
TRBJ1-1 | TRBV19 | - | TRBD1 | TGTGCCAGTACCCAGACAGGGCGGGGGACTGAAGCTTTCTTT | CASTQTGRGTEAFF
TRBJ1-5 | TRBV7-8 | - | - | TGTGCCAGCAGCCCAGACCCTGGAGGGCAGCCCCAGCATTTT | CASSPDPGGQPQHF
TRBJ1-1 | TRBV2 | - | - | TGTGCCAGCAGTATTGACAGCTTCTCCACTGAAGCTTTCTTT | CASSIDSFSTEAFF
TRBJ1-3 | TRBV7-3 | - | - | TGTGCCAGCAGCTATAGACAACGGGACACCATATATTTT | CASSYRQRDTIYF
TRBJ1-5 | TRBV5-8 | - | TRBD1 | TGTGCCAGCAGCGCCGGGACAGGGGAAAATCAGCCCCAGCATTTT | CASSAGTGENQPQHF
TRBJ2-1 | TRBV24-1 | - | - | TGTGCCACCAGTGATTTTAACCCCCCGAGCTCCTACAATGAGCAGTTCTTC | CATSDFNPPSSYNEQFF
TRBJ1-1 | TRBV7-2 | once | - | TGTGCCAGCAGCTTATACAGGAACACTGAAGCTTTCTTT | CASSLYRNTEAFF
TRBJ2-7 | TRBV28 | - | - | TGTGCCAGCAGTTTTTCGCTGGGGGGGCTGTACGAGCAGTACTTC | CASSFSLGGLYEQYF
TRBJ1-5 | TRBV20-1 | - | TRBD1 | TGCAGTGCTAGAAGTGGGACAGACAATCAGCCCCAGCATTTT | CSARSGTDNQPQHF
TRBJ2-6 | TRBV20-1 | - | - | TGCAGTGCTAGGCAGGACCCTGGGGCCAACGTCCTGACTTTC | CSARQDPGANVLTF
TRBJ2-2 | TRBV2 | - | - | - | CAISGPDTGELFF
TRBJ2-3 | TRBV11-3 | - | TRBD2 | TGTGTCAGCAGCTTAGGGGGCCGAAGACTAGCGGGAGTTCAAGATACGCAGTATTTT | CVSSLGGRRLAGVQDTQYF
TRBJ2-3 | TRBV27 | - | TRBD2 | TGTGCCAGCAGTTTAGTGGGGAGGGCCGCTACAGATACGCAGTATTTT | CASSLVGRAATDTQYF
TRBJ1-1 | TRBV20-1 | - | - | TGCAGTGCTAGGGAGGCAGGGAGACGCACTGAAGCTTTCTTT | CSAREAGRRTEAFF
TRBJ2-2 | TRBV20-1 | few | TRBD1 | TGCAGTGCTAGGTTAAACCCCGGGACAGGGTTTTTCGCGAACACCGGGGAGCTGTTTTTT | CSARLNPGTGFFANTGELFF
TRBJ2-1 | TRBV7-9 | - | TRBD1 | TGTGCCAGCAGCTTACGGCAGGGGGCTAGCTCCTACAATGAGCAGTTCTTC | CASSLRQGASSYNEQFF
TRBJ2-7 | TRBV6-1 | - | - | TGTGCCAGCAGTGCGGGTTTATACGAGCAGTACTTC | CASSAGLYEQYF
TRBJ1-2 | TRBV27 | - | TRBD1 | TGTGCCAGCAGCTCCGGGACAGGGGTGGGCTACACCTTC | CASSSGTGVGYTF
TRBJ2-5 | TRBV20-1 | medium-sized | - | TGCAGTGGCTCCGGGCCCGAGGGGACCCAGTACTTC | CSGSGPEGTQYF
TRBJ2-5 | TRBV19 | - | - | TGTGCCAGTAGTATTTGGGAGACCCAGTACTTC | CASSIWETQYF
TRBJ1-3 | TRBV12-3/TRBV12-4 | - | TRBD1 | TGTGCCAGCAGCCCTACTCAGGTTGAGACAGGGAGGATCTATTTT | CASSPTQVETGRIYF
TRBJ2-7 | TRBV5-1 | once | - | TGCGCCAGCAGCTTGGAGGCCACGGGGATTTACGAGCAGTACTTC | CASSLEATGIYEQYF
TRBJ2-7 | TRBV6-1 | - | - | TGTGCCAGCAGTGAAGTCCACTACGAGCAGTACTTC | CASSEVHYEQYF
TRBJ1-1 | TRBV7-9 | - | TRBD1 | TGTGCCAGCAGCTTATCGGGGACAGCCCGCCTTGAAGCTTTCTTT | CASSLSGTARLEAFF
TRBJ2-3 | TRBV30 | - | - | TGTGCCAGTGACAGAACAGATACGCAGTATTTT | CASDRTDTQYF
TRBJ2-7 | TRBV27 | - | - | TGTGCCAGCAGTTTACGGGGACAAAGCTCCTACGAGCAGTACTTC | CASSLRGQSSYEQYF